The rows below give T cell receptor beta chains drawn from one sample of a study of CD8 T cells in Susac syndrome. TCRdb itself ran the immunoSEQ multiplex PCR reads through MiXCR, one entry per CDR3 protein. This repertoire shows fewer than 200,000 distinct CDR3 sequences, roughly 90% found once; its top ten account for approximately 0.086%. The sequenced sample consisted of CD4+ T cells from PBMCs. Source of these receptors: a human donor with Susac syndrome. Both conserved end residues are part of each CDR3. The D gene is left open where the match is weak. Size values are once, few and many counts, or a class for expanded clones, and some rows have none.

clone_size: -
d_call: TRBD1
j_call: TRBJ1-1
v_call: TRBV19
cdr3_nt: TGTGCCAGTAGTACTTCAACAGGGGGCGAACCTGAAGCTTTCTTT
cdr3_aa: CASSTSTGGEPEAFF

clone_size: -
d_call: -
j_call: TRBJ2-3
v_call: TRBV20-1
cdr3_nt: TGCAGTGCTAGAGTGGGGGGACAGTACACAGATACGCAGTATTTT
cdr3_aa: CSARVGGQYTDTQYF

clone_size: -
d_call: -
j_call: TRBJ2-3
v_call: TRBV20-1
cdr3_nt: TGCAGTGCCCCCCCAGTAGGGAGTGCCTTTAGCACAGATACGCAGTATTTT
cdr3_aa: CSAPPVGSAFSTDTQYF

clone_size: -
d_call: -
j_call: TRBJ2-4
v_call: TRBV10-3
cdr3_nt: TGTGCCATCAGTGAGTCGTTGGACTACTCGACTGGGATTCAGTACTTC
cdr3_aa: CAISESLDYSTGIQYF

clone_size: -
d_call: TRBD2
j_call: TRBJ2-3
v_call: TRBV19
cdr3_nt: TGTGCCAGTAGTCTGCCTAGCGGGGGGGCTCGGAATACGCAGTATTTT
cdr3_aa: CASSLPSGGARNTQYF

clone_size: -
d_call: -
j_call: TRBJ2-1
v_call: TRBV2
cdr3_nt: TGTGCCAGCAGTGTTGGGGGCGGTCTAAATGAGCAGTTCTTC
cdr3_aa: CASSVGGGLNEQFF

clone_size: -
d_call: -
j_call: TRBJ1-4
v_call: TRBV2
cdr3_nt: TGTGCCAGCAGTGTTGGTGTGGATGAAAAACTGTTTTTT
cdr3_aa: CASSVGVDEKLFF

clone_size: -
d_call: -
j_call: TRBJ1-4
v_call: TRBV5-1
cdr3_nt: TGCGCCAGCAGCGGGGAATACAGGCGTGAAAAACTGTTTTTT
cdr3_aa: CASSGEYRREKLFF

clone_size: -
d_call: -
j_call: TRBJ1-2
v_call: TRBV24-1
cdr3_nt: TGTGCCACCGGGCGGGGGCACTATGGCTACACCTTC
cdr3_aa: CATGRGHYGYTF

clone_size: -
d_call: -
j_call: TRBJ2-6
v_call: TRBV19
cdr3_nt: TGTGCCAGTAGTATAGAAGTAGGACCCTCTGGGGCCAACGTCCTGACTTTC
cdr3_aa: CASSIEVGPSGANVLTF

clone_size: once
d_call: -
j_call: TRBJ2-3
v_call: TRBV6-1
cdr3_nt: TGTGCCAGCAGTGAAGCGAGCACAGATACGCAGTATTTT
cdr3_aa: CASSEASTDTQYF

clone_size: -
d_call: -
j_call: TRBJ1-5
v_call: TRBV29-1
cdr3_nt: TGCAGCGTTGTCGTCACAGATAGCAATCAGCCCCAGCATTTT
cdr3_aa: CSVVVTDSNQPQHF

clone_size: -
d_call: TRBD1
j_call: TRBJ1-5
v_call: TRBV12-3/TRBV12-4
cdr3_nt: TGTGCCAGCAGTTTTATGACAGGGGATCAGCCCCAGCATTTT
cdr3_aa: CASSFMTGDQPQHF

clone_size: -
d_call: TRBD2
j_call: TRBJ2-3
v_call: TRBV5-6
cdr3_nt: TGTGCCAGCAGCTCAGAACGGACTAGCGGGAGACTTACAGATACGCAGTATTTT
cdr3_aa: CASSSERTSGRLTDTQYF

clone_size: once
d_call: TRBD1
j_call: TRBJ1-5
v_call: TRBV19
cdr3_nt: TGTGCCAGTAGTATGGGACAGGGGGAACATAGCAATCAGCCCCAGCATTTT
cdr3_aa: CASSMGQGEHSNQPQHF

clone_size: -
d_call: -
j_call: TRBJ1-2
v_call: TRBV12-3/TRBV12-4
cdr3_nt: TGTGCCAGCAGTTTTCAGGGTAATTCTGGATATGGCTACACCTTC
cdr3_aa: CASSFQGNSGYGYTF

clone_size: once
d_call: -
j_call: TRBJ1-1
v_call: TRBV18
cdr3_nt: TGTGCCAGCTCACCCGGGGAGGGGAGGAACACTGAAGCTTTCTTT
cdr3_aa: CASSPGEGRNTEAFF

clone_size: -
d_call: -
j_call: TRBJ2-3
v_call: TRBV5-1
cdr3_nt: TGCGCCAGCAGCTTGTTGAAAACAGCTAGCACAGATACGCAGTATTTT
cdr3_aa: CASSLLKTASTDTQYF

clone_size: -
d_call: TRBD1
j_call: TRBJ2-2
v_call: TRBV12-3/TRBV12-4
cdr3_nt: TGTGCCAGCAGTAGAAACAGGGGGACAGGCAAGAACACCGGGGAGCTGTTTTTT
cdr3_aa: CASSRNRGTGKNTGELFF

clone_size: -
d_call: -
j_call: TRBJ2-3
v_call: TRBV4-2
cdr3_nt: TGTGCCAGCAGCCAACCGCCTCATTCCGATACGCAGTATTTT
cdr3_aa: CASSQPPHSDTQYF

clone_size: -
d_call: -
j_call: TRBJ2-7
v_call: TRBV7-8
cdr3_nt: TGTGCCAGCAGCCTGACCGGACAGAAATACGAGCAGTACTTC
cdr3_aa: CASSLTGQKYEQYF

clone_size: few
d_call: -
j_call: TRBJ1-1
v_call: TRBV25-1
cdr3_nt: TGTGCCAGCAGTGGGGACACTGAAGCTTTCTTT
cdr3_aa: CASSGDTEAFF

clone_size: -
d_call: -
j_call: TRBJ1-4
v_call: TRBV6-1
cdr3_nt: TGTGCCAGCAGTCCAGACAAGGACCCCTTGAGTAAAAAACTGTTTTTT
cdr3_aa: CASSPDKDPLSKKLFF

clone_size: -
d_call: -
j_call: TRBJ1-5
v_call: TRBV19
cdr3_nt: TGTGCCAGTAGTATCCGGTCAAACAGTGCTAATCAGCCCCAGCATTTT
cdr3_aa: CASSIRSNSANQPQHF

clone_size: -
d_call: TRBD2
j_call: TRBJ2-5
v_call: TRBV20-1
cdr3_nt: TGCAGTGCAAACGGACTAGCGGGAGCGGAGAGAGAGACCCAGTACTTC
cdr3_aa: CSANGLAGAERETQYF

clone_size: -
d_call: TRBD1
j_call: TRBJ2-1
v_call: TRBV7-8
cdr3_nt: TGTGCCAGCAGCTTAGGACAGGGTAGCAATGAGCAGTTCTTC
cdr3_aa: CASSLGQGSNEQFF

clone_size: -
d_call: -
j_call: TRBJ2-5
v_call: TRBV2
cdr3_nt: TGTGCCAGCACGCCGGACAGCCAAGAGACCCAGTACTTC
cdr3_aa: CASTPDSQETQYF

clone_size: -
d_call: TRBD1
j_call: TRBJ1-2
v_call: TRBV27
cdr3_nt: TGTGCCAGCAGTTTACGGGGACAGGGGGTCCGTGGCTACACCTTC
cdr3_aa: CASSLRGQGVRGYTF

clone_size: -
d_call: -
j_call: TRBJ2-5
v_call: TRBV15
cdr3_nt: TGTGCCACCAGCAGAAGGACTGGGATAGAGACCCAGTACTTC
cdr3_aa: CATSRRTGIETQYF

clone_size: once
d_call: TRBD1
j_call: TRBJ1-2
v_call: TRBV5-1
cdr3_nt: TGCGCCAGCAGCTTAACGAGGACAGGGAATCGCTATGGCTACACCTTC
cdr3_aa: CASSLTRTGNRYGYTF

clone_size: -
d_call: TRBD1
j_call: TRBJ2-3
v_call: TRBV7-9
cdr3_nt: TGTGCCAGCAGCTTCGGGACAGCAGATACGCAGTATTTT
cdr3_aa: CASSFGTADTQYF

clone_size: once
d_call: -
j_call: TRBJ1-2
v_call: TRBV5-6
cdr3_nt: TGTGCCAGCAGCCGAGGAATCGATTATGGCTACACCTTC
cdr3_aa: CASSRGIDYGYTF

clone_size: -
d_call: -
j_call: TRBJ2-2
v_call: TRBV4-1
cdr3_nt: TGCGCCAGCAGCCAAGGGGGCGGTTTCGCCGGGGAGCTGTTTTTT
cdr3_aa: CASSQGGGFAGELFF

clone_size: -
d_call: -
j_call: TRBJ2-1
v_call: TRBV3-1
cdr3_nt: TGTGCCAGCAGCCACCAACACCCTGCCGCTTCGGGTGGTGAGCAGTTCTTC
cdr3_aa: CASSHQHPAASGGEQFF

clone_size: -
d_call: TRBD2
j_call: TRBJ2-7
v_call: TRBV20-1
cdr3_nt: TGCAGTGCTAGAGTCCGGGACTACTCCTACGAGCAGTACTTC
cdr3_aa: CSARVRDYSYEQYF

clone_size: -
d_call: -
j_call: TRBJ2-7
v_call: TRBV3-1
cdr3_nt: TGTGCCAGCAGCCAGGGAAGCTCCTACGAGCAGTACTTC
cdr3_aa: CASSQGSSYEQYF

clone_size: -
d_call: -
j_call: TRBJ2-1
v_call: TRBV14
cdr3_nt: TGTGCCAGCAGCCAAGGAGGATGGGACGTCAAGCGGACCTCATACAATGAGCAGTTCTTC
cdr3_aa: CASSQGGWDVKRTSYNEQFF

clone_size: -
d_call: -
j_call: TRBJ1-3
v_call: TRBV10-3
cdr3_nt: TGTGCCATCAGTGAAGATGGTCCTGGAAACACCATATATTTT
cdr3_aa: CAISEDGPGNTIYF

clone_size: once
d_call: TRBD2
j_call: TRBJ2-5
v_call: TRBV12-3/TRBV12-4
cdr3_nt: TGTGCCAGCAGTCGCCGGGCAGCGGGGCAAGAGACCCAGTACTTC
cdr3_aa: CASSRRAAGQETQYF

clone_size: few
d_call: -
j_call: TRBJ1-1
v_call: TRBV6-5
cdr3_nt: TGTGCCAGCAGTCCCGACAACCTGGGCCTCGAAGCTTTCTTT
cdr3_aa: CASSPDNLGLEAFF

clone_size: -
d_call: TRBD1
j_call: TRBJ2-1
v_call: TRBV10-3
cdr3_nt: TGTGCCGTCAACCAGGGGGCCGATGAGCAGTTCTTC
cdr3_aa: CAVNQGADEQFF

clone_size: -
d_call: TRBD2
j_call: TRBJ2-5
v_call: TRBV10-2
cdr3_nt: TGCGCCAGCAGTGGATGGGGGGGAACGGGAGAGACCCAGTACTTC
cdr3_aa: CASSGWGGTGETQYF

clone_size: -
d_call: -
j_call: TRBJ1-1
v_call: TRBV5-6
cdr3_nt: TGTGCCAGCAGCTTGGGTTTTGGTGCTTTCTTT
cdr3_aa: CASSLGFGAFF

clone_size: few
d_call: -
j_call: TRBJ1-4
v_call: TRBV5-1
cdr3_nt: TGCGCCAGCAGCTTGGGGGTTGCAACTAATGAAAAACTGTTTTTT
cdr3_aa: CASSLGVATNEKLFF